Listed here are 12 T cell receptor beta chains from one sample, sequenced in a study of shared clonotypes between healthy human individuals. Libraries were prepared by immunoSEQ multiplex PCR; TCRdb keeps only in-frame clonotypes and omits some of them. The profile covers a few million clones, with 90% to 95% appearing a single time and about 0.13% taken by the ten largest. Sequences were obtained from naive CD4+ T cells sorted from blood. Regarding subset: CD45RA+ positively selected. Receptors originate from a man aged 18-30 years in good health.

The chain combines TRBV7-6 with TRBJ1-1; D not certain. The germline gives CDR1 SGHVS, CDR2 FNYEAQ. Trimming shortened V by 1 base and J by 8 bases, and 11 bases separated the two germline ends. The CDR3 covers 13 residues. The CDR3 DNA follows: TGTGCCAGCAGCTTAGTTGTTTTTGGGGAAGCTTTCTTT. Protein product: CASSLVVFGEAFF. Combining the CDR3 with reference TRBV7-6 and TRBJ1-1 gives the whole variable domain GAGVSQSPRYKVTKRGQDVALRCDPISGHVSLYWYRQALGQGPEFLTYFNYEAQQDKSGLPNDRFSAERPEGSISTLTIQRTEQRDSAMYRCASSLVVFGEAFFGQGTRLTVV.

The genes are TRBV5-1 and TRBJ2-2; D is ambiguous. Germline-derived CDR1 and CDR2 are SGHRS and YFSETQ. This CDR3 spans 15 amino acids. The ends were cut back, 7 bases at V and 1 base at J, with 14 bases in the middle. This chain's CDR3 is CASQMQAQNTGELFF. As DNA, the CDR3 is TGCGCCAGCCAGATGCAGGCGCAGAACACCGGGGAGCTGTTTTTT.

The chain carries TRBV6-5 and TRBJ1-2; no reliable D call. Germline CDR1 and CDR2: MNHEY and SVGAGI. This CDR3 is built from 13 residues. Between the trimmed V and J ends, which lost 6 bases and 0 bases, there was a span of 8 bases. CDR3 sequence: CASRNPTNYGYTF. The CDR3 DNA follows: TGTGCCAGCAGGAACCCCACTAACTATGGCTACACCTTC.

The rearrangement joins TRBV15 to TRBJ1-2; D may be TRBD1 (5 bases). The CDR3 has 17 amino acids. Germline V gene lookup returns CDR1 LNHNV and CDR2 YYDKDF (reference sequence). V was trimmed by 0 bases and J by 4 bases, leaving 18 bases between them. This chain's CDR3 is CATSRDGKTFGGYGYTF. CDR3 DNA: TGTGCCACCAGCAGAGATGGGAAGACATTTGGGGGCTATGGCTACACCTTC.

The V gene is TRBV9, the J gene TRBJ1-1, with D unresolved. CDR3 size: 16 residues. Germline lookup yields CDR1 SGDLS and CDR2 YYNGEE. The V and J ends lost 0 bases and 1 base respectively, with 13 bases between them. The chain's CDR3 is CASSVEKGRTNTEAFF. The CDR3, as DNA: TGTGCCAGCAGCGTAGAAAAAGGCAGGACGAACACTGAAGCTTTCTTT. Combining the CDR3 with reference TRBV9 and TRBJ1-1 gives the whole variable domain DSGVTQTPKHLITATGQRVTLRCSPRSGDLSVYWYQQSLDQGLQFLIQYYNGEERAKGNILERFSAQQFPDLHSELNLSSLELGDSALYFCASSVEKGRTNTEAFFGQGTRLTVV.

The rearrangement uses TRBV27 and TRBJ2-1; D gene uncertain. The CDR3 runs to 16 residues. The germline V and J ends were trimmed by 1 base and 10 bases, with 20 bases remaining between them. Germline values: CDR1 MNHEY, CDR2 SMNVEV (reference sequence). CDR3 in DNA: TGTGCCAGCAGTTTATTCTTATTACGTGGGCTGGGGGAGCAGTTCTTC. Translation gives CASSLFLLRGLGEQFF.

This sequence joins TRBV14 and TRBJ2-2; D gene unclear. CDR3 size: 17 residues. V dropped 2 bases and J dropped 0 bases, with 13 bases sitting between them. CDR1 SGHDN and CDR2 FVKESK come from the germline V gene. CDR3 in amino acids: CASSQRLPGTNTGELFF. The CDR3 DNA reads as TGTGCCAGCAGCCAAAGGCTGCCGGGTACGAACACCGGGGAGCTGTTTTTT.

The rearrangement joins TRBV19 to TRBJ2-7; possible D gene TRBD1, 6 bases. Looked up from germline, CDR1 is LNHDA and CDR2 is SQIVND (reference sequence). Trimming cost V 6 bases and J 4 bases, with 13 bases left between them. CDR3 size: 13 residues. CDR3 sequence: CASSLQGLYEQYF. The CDR3 DNA is TGTGCCAGTAGCCTACAGGGTCTATACGAGCAGTACTTC.

The V call is TRBV5-1, the J call TRBJ1-2, with unresolved D. V was cut by 1 base and J by 9 bases, with 7 bases left in between. The CDR3 consists of 11 residues. In germline, CDR1 is SGHRS, CDR2 YFSETQ. This chain's CDR3 is CASSLSGSYTF. CDR3 sequence (DNA): TGCGCCAGCAGCTTGTCGGGTAGCTACACCTTC.

This clone appeared once. One end of the junction is discordant with germline, which a read error may explain. The chain combines TRBV7-7 with TRBJ2-5; tentatively, D is TRBD1 or TRBD2 (5 bases each). CDR3 length: 14 amino acids. From germline, CDR1 is SSHAT and CDR2 FNYEAQ (reference sequence). DNA for the CDR3: TGTGCTAGCAGGGAGACAGTGGACGCAGGGACCCAGTACTTC. Its protein is CASRETVDAGTQYF.

V is TRBV5-1 and J is TRBJ2-1, with 13 bases aligning to TRBD2. The CDR3 extends over 16 amino acids. V shed 3 bases and J 6 bases; nucleotides not matched to a gene: 6. Germline V gene data show CDR1 as SGHRS and CDR2 as YFSETQ. The CDR3 sequence: CASSSTGTSGINEQFF. As DNA, the CDR3 is TGCGCCAGCAGCTCTACCGGGACTAGCGGGATCAATGAGCAGTTCTTC.

A remark on this clone: Other DNA variants within this sample encode the same CDR3. The gene calls are TRBV11-2 and TRBJ1-3; D is unresolved. Germline V lookup: CDR1 SGHAT, CDR2 FQNNGV. With 1 base removed from V and 4 bases from J, the gap between germline ends came to 5 bases. This CDR3 spans 13 amino acids. CDR3 loop: CASSLVGGNTIYF. DNA for the CDR3: TGTGCCAGCAGCTTAGTGGGGGGAAACACCATATATTTT.